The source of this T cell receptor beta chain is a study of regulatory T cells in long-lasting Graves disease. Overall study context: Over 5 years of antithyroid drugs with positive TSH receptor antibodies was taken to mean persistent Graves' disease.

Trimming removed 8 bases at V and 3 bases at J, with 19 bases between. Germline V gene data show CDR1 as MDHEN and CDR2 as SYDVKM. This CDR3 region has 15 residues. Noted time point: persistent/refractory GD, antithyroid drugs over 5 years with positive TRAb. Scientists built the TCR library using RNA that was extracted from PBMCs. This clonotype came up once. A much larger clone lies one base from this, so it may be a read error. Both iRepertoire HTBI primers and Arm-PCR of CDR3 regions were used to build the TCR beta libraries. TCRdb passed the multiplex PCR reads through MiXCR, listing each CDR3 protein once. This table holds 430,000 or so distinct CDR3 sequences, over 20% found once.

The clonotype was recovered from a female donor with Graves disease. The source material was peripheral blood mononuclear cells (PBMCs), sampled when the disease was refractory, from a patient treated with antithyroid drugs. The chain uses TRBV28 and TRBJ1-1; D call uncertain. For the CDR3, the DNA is TGTGCCAGCGCTCCGCCCCGGGGAGGGCACACTGAAGCTTTCTTT. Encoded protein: CASAPPRGGHTEAFF. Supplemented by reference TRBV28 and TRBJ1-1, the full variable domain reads DVKVTQSSRYLVKRTGEKVFLECVQDMDHENMFWYRQDPGLGLRLIYFSYDVKMKEKGDIPEGYSVSREKKERFSLILESASTNQTSMYLCASAPPRGGHTEAFFGQGTRLTVV.